The 30 T cell receptor beta chains in this list originate from one sample, sequenced in a study of cytomegalovirus exposure and HLA in healthy donors. Use of 60 Vbeta and 13 Jbeta primers characterized the PCR. Data came from immunoSEQ multiplex PCR; TCRdb stores just in-frame clones and leaves some out. The sample shows about 190,000 clones, approximately 80% of them seen only once. The sample comprised PBMCs. The receptor set was obtained from a man aged 40-55 years in good health and CMV-seropositive.

The chain is built from TRBV5-1 and TRBJ2-1, with TRBD1 as a possible D gene (5 bases). The length of the CDR3 is 13 residues. V lost 1 base, J lost 6 bases, and 8 bases lay in between. Germline CDR1 SGHRS, CDR2 YFSETQ. The CDR3 bases are TGCGCCAGCAGCTTGAGACAGCCCAATGAGCAGTTCTTC. It is translated as CASSLRQPNEQFF.

The chain has TRBV7-9 and TRBJ2-5, with 12 bases aligning to TRBD2. CDR1 is SEHNR and CDR2 is FQNEAQ in the germline V gene (reference sequence). This CDR3 is 17 amino acids long. The trim removed 5 bases at V and 5 bases at J, leaving 12 bases unmatched. CDR3 sequence: CASSRLAGAGLGETQYF. The CDR3 nucleotides read TGTGCCAGCAGCAGACTAGCGGGGGCCGGCCTGGGGGAGACCCAGTACTTC.

The chain carries TRBV15 and TRBJ1-2; no clear D gene. CDR3 size: 14 residues. V lost 0 bases and J lost 2, with 7 bases in between. Germline CDR1 reads LNHNV; CDR2 reads YYDKDF (reference sequence). The CDR3 bases are TGTGCCACCAGCAGAGATCGCAGGAACTATGGCTACACCTTC. Encoded protein: CATSRDRRNYGYTF.

The V and J genes are TRBV2 and TRBJ1-6; D gene unclear. Germline lookup yields CDR1 SNHLY and CDR2 FYNNEI. The CDR3 contains 15 residues. V dropped 1 base and J dropped 5 bases, with 9 bases sitting between them. DNA of the CDR3: TGTGCCAGCAGTGAAGGCCGGCAGGATAATTCACCCCTCCACTTT. Residues: CASSEGRQDNSPLHF.

This chain links TRBV19 with TRBJ2-7; the match to TRBD2 covers 9 bases. The CDR3 is made up of 14 amino acids. Per germline, CDR1 LNHDA and CDR2 SQIVND (reference sequence). V dropped 5 bases and J dropped 7; count of bases not matched to a gene: 9. This CDR3 reads CASSAAGGPGEQYF. In nucleotides, the CDR3 is TGTGCCAGTAGTGCCGCGGGAGGGCCTGGGGAGCAGTACTTC. Complete variable domain (other parts from reference TRBV19 and TRBJ2-7): DGGITQSPKYLFRKEGQNVTLSCEQNLNHDAMYWYRQDPGQGLRLIYYSQIVNDFQKGDIAEGYSVSREKKESFPLTVTSAQKNPTAFYLCASSAAGGPGEQYFGPGTRLTVT.

The chain employs TRBV6-5 and TRBJ1-2; weak D call: TRBD1 (6 bases). Germline-derived CDR1 and CDR2 are MNHEY and SVGAGI. Between the trimmed V and J ends, which lost 2 bases and 4 bases, there was a span of 11 bases. The CDR3 spans 14 residues. The CDR3 spells CASSYGGAGYGYTF. The CDR3 nucleotides read TGTGCCAGCAGTTACGGGGGGGCGGGCTATGGCTACACCTTC.

The chain combines TRBV15 with TRBJ2-5, with 10 bases aligning to TRBD1. CDR1 LNHNV and CDR2 YYDKDF come from the germline V gene (reference sequence). The CDR3 consists of 16 residues. Unmatched junction bases numbered 7, after V lost 1 base and J lost 5 bases. CDR3 bases: TGTGCCACCAGCAGAGGATTGGGACAGGGGCGGGAGACCCAGTACTTC. Translation: CATSRGLGQGRETQYF.

This chain uses TRBV12-2 with TRBJ2-1; the table names TRBD1, a call not compared with the DNA. TRBV12-2 is deemed a pseudogene. This CDR3 contains 15 residues. The CDR3 reads CASRRTGQEYNEQFF. The CDR3 bases are TGTGCAAGTCGCCGAACAGGACAAGAATACAATGAGCAGTTCTTC.

The genes are TRBV5-1 and TRBJ2-1; no clear D gene. The V end was cut by 4 bases, the J end by 8 bases, with 13 bases between. This CDR3 has 13 amino acids. CDR1 is SGHRS and CDR2 is YFSETQ in the germline V gene. Here the CDR3 reads CASSLPKPDEQFF. The CDR3 nucleotides are TGCGCCAGCAGCCTACCGAAGCCTGATGAGCAGTTCTTC.

The chain joins TRBV28 to TRBJ2-7; TRBD2 aligns across 11 bases. The V gene's germline CDR1 is MDHEN and CDR2 SYDVKM. This CDR3 has 17 residues. V gave up 5 bases and J gave up 2 bases; unmatched junction bases: 11. The CDR3 DNA follows: TGTGCCAGCAGTCCCTTAGGGCTAGCGGGAGGAGCCTACGAGCAGTACTTC. Its protein product is CASSPLGLAGGAYEQYF.

V gene TRBV15 combines with J gene TRBJ2-3, with unresolved D. Trimming stripped 0 bases from V and 1 base from J, with 14 bases between. CDR1 is LNHNV and CDR2 is YYDKDF in the germline V gene (reference sequence). The CDR3 runs to 17 residues. The CDR3 here is CATSRDDTTGRTDTQYF. In DNA, the CDR3 is TGTGCCACCAGCAGAGACGACACGACCGGTCGCACAGATACGCAGTATTTT.

Turning to this clone: Other DNA variants within this sample encode the same CDR3. The V gene is TRBV18, the J gene TRBJ1-1; D is possibly TRBD1 (5 bases). V was pared by 3 bases and J by 1 base, with 9 bases between. The CDR3 extends over 14 amino acids. Germline lookup yields CDR1 KGHSH and CDR2 LQKENI. The DNA of the CDR3 is TGTGCCAGCTCACCGTCTACAGGGAACACTGAAGCTTTCTTT. Translated: CASSPSTGNTEAFF.

This clone has just a few counts. The chain combines TRBV6-1 with TRBJ1-4; TRBD1 might be the D (5 bases). V was trimmed by 2 bases and J by 4 bases, leaving 11 bases between them. CDR3 length: 15 residues. Germline loops: CDR1 MNHNS, CDR2 SASEGT. Written as DNA, the CDR3 is TGTGCCAGCAGTGAACGGGCAGGGATTAATGAAAAACTGTTTTTT. Translation: CASSERAGINEKLFF.

The gene calls are TRBV4-2 and TRBJ1-2; TRBD1 aligns across 8 bases. The germline V gene encodes CDR1 LGHNA and CDR2 YNFKEQ. The CDR3 length is 18 residues. Losses at the gene ends were 4 bases for V and 4 bases for J; bases not matched to a gene: 17. CDR3 in DNA: TGTGCCAGCAGCCGAGACGCACAGGGGGACCTAATCTTCTATGGCTACACCTTC. Its translation is CASSRDAQGDLIFYGYTF.

The chain uses TRBV5-6 and TRBJ2-3, with 14 bases aligning to TRBD2. Trimming removed 3 bases from V and 3 bases from J; junction bases left unmatched: 9. The CDR3 consists of 18 residues. Germline-derived CDR1 and CDR2 are SGHDT and YYEEEE. CDR3 region: CASSSRTSGRIWTDTQYF. The CDR3 bases are TGTGCCAGCAGCTCGCGGACTAGCGGGAGGATTTGGACAGATACGCAGTATTTT.

This clone showed up just a few times. The chain links TRBV29-1 to TRBJ2-3, with TRBD2 matching 13 bases. The CDR3 runs to 19 residues. Trimming removed 4 bases from V and 5 bases from J; junction bases left unmatched: 18. Germline V gene data show CDR1 as SQVTM and CDR2 as ANQGSEA. This CDR3 reads CSVVGNERTSGSLVDTQYF. The CDR3 coding sequence is TGCAGCGTTGTGGGGAATGAAAGGACTAGCGGGAGTTTGGTAGATACGCAGTATTTT.

The chain has TRBV27 and TRBJ1-1; D gene uncertain. This CDR3 is built from 15 residues. CDR1 is MNHEY, CDR2 SMNVEV, per germline (reference sequence). The V end was cut by 7 bases, the J end by 0 bases, with 15 bases between. Written as DNA, the CDR3 is TGTGCCAGCACCCCCCGGGGAGATATGAACACTGAAGCTTTCTTT. This translates into CASTPRGDMNTEAFF.

This clone was detected once. The chain couples TRBV5-1 to TRBJ2-3; 9 bases are a match to TRBD2. CDR3 length: 18 amino acids. V lost 1 base to trimming and J lost 0 bases; unmatched junction nucleotides: 9. Germline V gene lookup returns CDR1 SGHRS and CDR2 YFSETQ. CDR3 sequence reads: CASSLYGVAGASTDTQYF. The CDR3 DNA follows: TGCGCCAGCAGCTTGTATGGGGTAGCGGGGGCTAGCACAGATACGCAGTATTTT.

The chain uses TRBV5-1 and TRBJ2-5; the match to TRBD1 covers 12 bases. V lost 0 bases to trimming and J lost 5 bases; unmatched junction nucleotides: 5. The germline CDR1 and CDR2 sequences are SGHRS and YFSETQ. The CDR3 is 16 amino acids. CDR3 sequence: CASSLAGTGGGETQYF. The CDR3 bases are TGCGCCAGCAGCTTGGCCGGGACAGGGGGCGGGGAGACCCAGTACTTC.

The chain links TRBV4-1 to TRBJ1-2; D is undetermined. CDR3 length: 13 amino acids. Germline V gene sequence: CDR1 MGHRA, CDR2 YSYEKL. The V and J ends lost 4 bases and 3 bases respectively, with 9 bases between them. As DNA, the CDR3 is TGCGCCAGCAGCCCGGTCGGGGACTATGGCTACACCTTC. Its translation is CASSPVGDYGYTF.

V is TRBV19 and J is TRBJ2-5; 10 bases align to TRBD2. V trimming: 7 bases; J trimming: 5 bases; junction bases outside the gene matches: 7. The CDR3 has 14 residues. Germline loops: CDR1 LNHDA, CDR2 SQIVND (reference sequence). This chain's CDR3 is CASKKREGQETQYF. For the CDR3, the DNA is TGTGCCAGTAAGAAGCGGGAGGGCCAGGAGACCCAGTACTTC.

This clone occurred once. The J gene is TRBJ1-1, the V gene TRBV4-2; TRBD1 matches at 7 bases. Trimming removed 0 bases from V and 5 bases from J; junction bases left unmatched: 9. CDR3 length: 16 amino acids. Germline lookup yields CDR1 LGHNA and CDR2 YNFKEQ. DNA of the CDR3: TGTGCCAGCAGCCAAGATCCCCAGGGGGTAATGACTGAAGCTTTCTTT. Translated: CASSQDPQGVMTEAFF.

This clone was seen only once. At one boundary the junction diverges from the germline segment, which might be a read error. CDR3 protein: CASSPGLAGVPDTQYF. The CDR3 DNA reads as TGTGCCAGCAGCCCAGGACTAGCGGGAGTACCAGACACGCAGTATTTT. This rearrangement joins TRBV6-6 to TRBJ2-3, with 13 bases matching TRBD2. Germline CDR1 is MNHNY and CDR2 is SVGAGI (reference sequence). The CDR3 length is 16 residues.

The chain is built from TRBV30 and TRBJ2-5; maybe TRBD1 (8 bases). Trimming stripped 5 bases from V and 2 bases from J, with 12 bases between. The CDR3 contains 13 residues. Germline V gene lookup returns CDR1 GTSNPN and CDR2 SVGIG (reference sequence). CDR3 DNA: TGTGCCTGGGAACAGGGGGGGCAAGAGACCCAGTACTTC. Its translation is CAWEQGGQETQYF. The full variable domain, its missing parts supplied by reference TRBV30 and TRBJ2-5, is SQTIHQWPATLVQPVGSPLSLECTVEGTSNPNLYWYRQAAGRGLQLLFYSVGIGQISSEVPQNLSASRPQDRQFILSSKKLLLSDSGFYLCAWEQGGQETQYFGPGTRLLVL.

V usage is TRBV29-1 and J usage is TRBJ1-1, with 7 bases matching TRBD1. Per the germline V gene, CDR1 is SQVTM and CDR2 is ANQGSEA. V was clipped by 6 bases and J by 2 bases; unmatched bases: 12. The CDR3 sequence is 15 residues long. As DNA, the CDR3 is TGCAGCGTGGTACGGGACAGACTAACTAACACTGAAGCTTTCTTT. As protein: CSVVRDRLTNTEAFF.

The chain joins TRBV4-3 to TRBJ1-5, with unresolved D. The V gene's germline CDR1 is LGHNA and CDR2 YSLEER. The CDR3 runs to 14 residues. Trimming left V 1 base short and J 6 bases short, with 10 bases between. The CDR3 here is CASSQVYGGQPQHF. In DNA form, the CDR3 reads TGCGCCAGCAGCCAAGTGTACGGTGGTCAGCCCCAGCATTTT.

This chain connects TRBV7-9 to TRBJ1-3; 8 bases map to TRBD1. Germline assignment: CDR1 SEHNR and CDR2 FQNEAQ (reference sequence). The length of the CDR3 is 16 residues. Trimming took 1 base from V and 2 from J; bases not matched to a gene: 4. CDR3 loop: CASSLGPGGTGNTIYF. The CDR3 nucleotides read TGTGCCAGCAGCTTAGGTCCAGGGGGCACTGGAAACACCATATATTTT. The full variable domain, its missing parts supplied by reference TRBV7-9 and TRBJ1-3, is DTGVSQNPRHKITKRGQNVTFRCDPISEHNRLYWYRQTLGQGPEFLTYFQNEAQLEKSRLLSDRFSAERPKGSFSTLEIQRTEQGDSAMYLCASSLGPGGTGNTIYFGEGSWLTVV.

V usage is TRBV28 and J usage is TRBJ2-7, with 8 nucleotides matching TRBD2. The CDR3 loop spans 18 amino acids. Germline CDR1 MDHEN, CDR2 SYDVKM. The junction had 13 bases not matched to a gene; V was cut back by 3 bases and J by 0 bases. CDR3: CASSFGVVAGLSSYEQYF. The CDR3 region has the DNA TGTGCCAGCAGTTTTGGGGTGGTAGCGGGACTCAGCTCCTACGAGCAGTACTTC.

The chain has TRBV7-3 and TRBJ2-5, with D tentatively TRBD1 (5 bases). This CDR3 is built from 14 residues. V lost 0 bases, J lost 1 base, and 6 bases lay in between. Germline CDR1 SGHTA, CDR2 FQGTGA. CDR3 bases: TGTGCCAGCAGCTTAACGACAGCCCAAGAGACCCAGTACTTC. Translation gives CASSLTTAQETQYF.

The chain recombines TRBV28 with TRBJ2-7; 7 bases fit TRBD2. Germline V gene lookup returns CDR1 MDHEN and CDR2 SYDVKM. The CDR3 length is 14 residues. The junction had 11 bases not matched to a gene; V was cut back by 7 bases and J by 5 bases. This CDR3 is CASTQGGVKNEQYF. The DNA of the CDR3 is TGTGCCAGCACCCAGGGAGGGGTAAAGAACGAGCAGTACTTC.